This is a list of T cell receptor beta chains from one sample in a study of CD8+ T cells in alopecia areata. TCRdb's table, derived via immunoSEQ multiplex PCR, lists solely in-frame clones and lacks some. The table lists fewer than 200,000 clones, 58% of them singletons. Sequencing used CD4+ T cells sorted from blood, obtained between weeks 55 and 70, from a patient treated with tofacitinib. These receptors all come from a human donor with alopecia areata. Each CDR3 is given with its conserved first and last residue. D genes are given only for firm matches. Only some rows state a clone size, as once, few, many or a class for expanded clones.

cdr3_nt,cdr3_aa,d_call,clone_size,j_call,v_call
TGTGCCAGCTCACCAGAGAGAGCCCCAGGCTACACCTTC,CASSPERAPGYTF,-,-,TRBJ1-2,TRBV18
TGTGCCAGCACAGACTTTAGCGGGGATACGCAGTATTTT,CASTDFSGDTQYF,TRBD2,-,TRBJ2-3,TRBV4-2
TGCGCCAGCAGCTTGGCGTCTAACTATGGCTACACCTTC,CASSLASNYGYTF,-,once,TRBJ1-2,TRBV5-1
TGTGCCAGTACCCGCAACGGGGGTCAGAGGAGAGGCTACACCTTC,CASTRNGGQRRGYTF,-,few,TRBJ1-2,TRBV19
TGCGCCAGCAGCCAAGAATCCGGAGAGACCCAGTACTTC,CASSQESGETQYF,-,-,TRBJ2-5,TRBV4-1
TGTGCTAGTGGTTTGATGTGGGGGACTGAGCAGTACTTC,CASGLMWGTEQYF,-,once,TRBJ2-7,TRBV12-5
TGTGCCAGCAGTTCAGGACGCAATCAGCCCCAGCATTTT,CASSSGRNQPQHF,-,-,TRBJ1-5,TRBV6-1
TGTGCCAGCAGTTTATATCCCGGGGGGCAGTGGACCGGGGAGCTGTTTTTT,CASSLYPGGQWTGELFF,-,-,TRBJ2-2,TRBV28
TGCAGCGTTGAGCTGGCACCCAATCAGCCCCAGCATTTT,CSVELAPNQPQHF,-,few,TRBJ1-5,TRBV29-1
TGTGCCAGTACCTCGGGACAGGGGAATAGGGCCGGGGCCAACGTCCTGACTTTC,CASTSGQGNRAGANVLTF,TRBD1,few,TRBJ2-6,TRBV19
TGTGCCAGCAGGGTAAACGGGGGGCCGGTGGGGACTGAAGCTTTCTTT,CASRVNGGPVGTEAFF,-,-,TRBJ1-1,TRBV11-2
TGCGCCAGCAGGGGACTAGCGGGGGCGGGAGCTGGGTCAGATACGCAGTATTTT,CASRGLAGAGAGSDTQYF,TRBD2,-,TRBJ2-3,TRBV10-2
TGCAGCGTTGTGTGGGCCCCAGGAGGGCGCACAGATACGCAGTATTTT,CSVVWAPGGRTDTQYF,-,-,TRBJ2-3,TRBV29-1
TGCGCCAGCAGCGGGGGACGGACTCAAGAGACCCAGTACTTC,CASSGGRTQETQYF,-,-,TRBJ2-5,TRBV5-1
TGTGCCAGCTCCCCCCGGGGGCCTAGCGGAACCTACGAGCAGTACTTC,CASSPRGPSGTYEQYF,-,-,TRBJ2-7,TRBV18
TGTGCCAGCAGCCAAGGGTGGGTCTACAATGAGCAGTTCTTC,CASSQGWVYNEQFF,-,-,TRBJ2-1,TRBV14
TGTGCCTGGAGCCTCTCTGGAAACACCATATATTTT,CAWSLSGNTIYF,-,-,TRBJ1-3,TRBV30
TGTGCCATCGGGGGCTCTGGGGCCAACGTCCTGACTTTC,CAIGGSGANVLTF,-,-,TRBJ2-6,TRBV10-3
TGTGCCAGCTCACCGATGACAGAGGGGACTGAGTTCTTC,CASSPMTEGTEFF,-,-,TRBJ2-1,TRBV18
TGCAGCGTTGATATCACTAGGGGGGAGACCCAGTACTTC,CSVDITRGETQYF,-,few,TRBJ2-5,TRBV29-1
TGCAGCGTGGGCGGCGGGGCAGGAGAGACCCAGTACTTC,CSVGGGAGETQYF,-,-,TRBJ2-5,TRBV29-1
TGTGCCAGCAGCCCCACCCTAACGAGGGGGGAGCTGTTTTTT,CASSPTLTRGELFF,-,few,TRBJ2-2,TRBV14
TGTGCCTGGAGCCCCTCCCGGGAATGGGATGGCTACACCTTC,CAWSPSREWDGYTF,-,few,TRBJ1-2,TRBV30
TGTGCCACCTTGGGGGGGCTAACAGATACGCAGTATTTT,CATLGGLTDTQYF,-,-,TRBJ2-3,TRBV10-3
TGCGCCAGCAGCCAAGACCCAACTTATAGCAATCAGCCCCAGCATTTT,CASSQDPTYSNQPQHF,-,-,TRBJ1-5,TRBV4-1
TGTGCCAGCACCCCTGGTTCGGCTAATGAAAAACTGTTTTTT,CASTPGSANEKLFF,-,-,TRBJ1-4,TRBV25-1
TGCAGCGGCGCAGGGGGTTACGGCTACACCTTC,CSGAGGYGYTF,TRBD1,-,TRBJ1-2,TRBV29-1
TGTGCCTGGAGTCCCGGAGAAGGTGGTGGCTACACCTTC,CAWSPGEGGGYTF,-,-,TRBJ1-2,TRBV30
TGCGCCAGCAGCCAAGGGCCGGACGGAGCCTACGAGCAGTACTTC,CASSQGPDGAYEQYF,-,few,TRBJ2-7,TRBV4-1
TGCAGCGCGGCTATAGGACAGGGGGCGCCGAACCAGCCCCAGCATTTT,CSAAIGQGAPNQPQHF,TRBD1,few,TRBJ1-5,TRBV29-1
TGTGCCACCGGGATCGGGGGGGACACAGATACGCAGTATTTT,CATGIGGDTDTQYF,TRBD2,-,TRBJ2-3,TRBV15
TGCGCCAGCAGCTTCGAAGGGGATCCCTACAATGAGCAGTTCTTC,CASSFEGDPYNEQFF,-,-,TRBJ2-1,TRBV5-1
TGTGCCAGCAGTTTATCTGGGCGGGCTGAGACGCAGTATTTT,CASSLSGRAETQYF,-,few,TRBJ2-3,TRBV27
TGTGCCAGCAGCCCCCGGGCCTTCCCTAATCAGCCCCAGCATTTT,CASSPRAFPNQPQHF,-,-,TRBJ1-5,TRBV9
TGTGCCATCGGGGGGGACCACGAGCAGTACTTC,CAIGGDHEQYF,TRBD2,few,TRBJ2-7,TRBV10-3
TGTGCCAGCAATTTGGGGGGCGCGCCGGATACGCAGTATTTT,CASNLGGAPDTQYF,-,-,TRBJ2-3,TRBV10-3
TGTGCCAGCAGCTTTGATGGGTACAATGAGCAGTTCTTC,CASSFDGYNEQFF,-,-,TRBJ2-1,TRBV7-9
TGTGCCAGCAGCTTAGGGAGCGAGACCCAGTACTTC,CASSLGSETQYF,-,few,TRBJ2-5,TRBV7-2
TGTGCCAGCGGAACACCGCAGTTCTTC,CASGTPQFF,-,-,TRBJ2-1,TRBV27
TGCGCCAGCAGCTTGGGGCGGGGGCCCTCCTACGAGCAGTACTTC,CASSLGRGPSYEQYF,-,few,TRBJ2-7,TRBV5-1
TGTGCCTGGAGTGTATCCCGGACAGGAAAAATCTACGAGCAGTACTTC,CAWSVSRTGKIYEQYF,TRBD1,-,TRBJ2-7,TRBV30
TGTGCCAGTACTACGACCGGACTAGCTTCGAACACCGGGGAGCTGTTTTTT,CASTTTGLASNTGELFF,TRBD2,-,TRBJ2-2,TRBV19
TGTGCCTTTACGAAATTGGGTCTCTACGAGCAGTACTTC,CAFTKLGLYEQYF,-,-,TRBJ2-7,TRBV30
TGCGCCAGCAGCGACTGGAATTCACCCCTCCACTTT,CASSDWNSPLHF,-,-,TRBJ1-6,TRBV10-2
TGTGCCAGCAGCTTAGAAAGGGGCAGAAAAGGCTACACCTTC,CASSLERGRKGYTF,-,few,TRBJ1-2,TRBV7-8
TGTGCCAGCAGACCCAAGCGGGGGAGCACAGATACGCAGTATTTT,CASRPKRGSTDTQYF,TRBD2,once,TRBJ2-3,TRBV9
TGTGCCAGCAGCCTCGGTACAGGGGGCGTTTTTGAGACCCAGTACTTC,CASSLGTGGVFETQYF,TRBD1,-,TRBJ2-5,TRBV7-9
TGTGCCAGCAGCCTCGACAGGAAAGAGACCCAGTACTTC,CASSLDRKETQYF,-,few,TRBJ2-5,TRBV5-6
TGCGCCAGCAGCTTGGGCCTAGCGGGGTCCGCCCTGGGGACCCAGTACTTC,CASSLGLAGSALGTQYF,TRBD2,-,TRBJ2-5,TRBV5-1
TGTGCCAGCAGTGGGGGGTCCGGGGAGCAGTACTTC,CASSGGSGEQYF,-,-,TRBJ2-7,TRBV25-1
TGTGCCAGCAGTACAGGACAGGGGAGACATGGCTACACCTTC,CASSTGQGRHGYTF,TRBD1,-,TRBJ1-2,TRBV6-1
TGTGCCAGCAGTTTCGGGACAAAGAGCACAGATACGCAGTATTTT,CASSFGTKSTDTQYF,-,-,TRBJ2-3,TRBV6-6
TGCAGCGTTGAAAGCGCGGGGGGCCGGGAGACCCAGTACTTC,CSVESAGGRETQYF,TRBD2,-,TRBJ2-5,TRBV29-1
TGTGCCAGCAGCTTAAGTTCGGGCCCCCCGTATGGCTACACCTTC,CASSLSSGPPYGYTF,-,-,TRBJ1-2,TRBV7-2
TGTGCCACCGCTCCCGTGCTCTCTGGGGCCAACGTCCTGACTTTC,CATAPVLSGANVLTF,-,few,TRBJ2-6,TRBV19
TGTGCCACCAGCCTCACCTCGACAGGGGTCTACGAGCAGTACTTC,CATSLTSTGVYEQYF,TRBD1,-,TRBJ2-7,TRBV15
TGTGCCAGCAGTAGGGACAGGGTAGGCTCACCCCTCCACTTT,CASSRDRVGSPLHF,TRBD1,-,TRBJ1-6,TRBV6-6
TGTGCCAGCAGTGGAGACAGATACGGGGAGCTGTTTTTT,CASSGDRYGELFF,-,-,TRBJ2-2,TRBV6-5
TGTGCCTACCGGACCTATGGCTACACCTTC,CAYRTYGYTF,-,-,TRBJ1-2,TRBV30
TGCGCCAGCAGCCCACGGACAGATCAAGAGACCCAGTACTTC,CASSPRTDQETQYF,-,-,TRBJ2-5,TRBV5-1